This T cell receptor beta chain was sequenced in a study of blood T cells in healthy people across ages. Study as a whole: About one barcoded beta molecule per two T cells was captured by template switching. Broader study findings: Significant beta diversity loss was already apparent by age roughly 43, declining roughly linearly.

For the second PCR, which ran for 7 to 11 cycles, a sample-barcoded 5' primer and a J-beta primer mix were used. In TCRdb, the 5' RACE reads were re-called with MiXCR into one record per CDR3 protein. The data hold over 1,300,000 distinct CDR3 sequences, with approximately 59% observed a single time. This clonotype was counted a few times. Antigen specificity is unknown. The CDR3 consists of 12 residues. The trim removed 2 bases at V and 9 bases at J, leaving 2 bases unmatched. Germline assignment: CDR1 SGHRS and CDR2 YFSETQ. Every participating donor contributed roughly 11 milliliters of peripheral blood through a draw.

The sequencing input was blood. The chain couples TRBV5-1 to TRBJ2-1; 7 nucleotides align to TRBD1. The origin of this receptor is a young man in good health. The CDR3 reads CASSFRGFEQFF. CDR3 DNA: TGCGCCAGCAGCTTCAGGGGGTTTGAGCAGTTCTTC.